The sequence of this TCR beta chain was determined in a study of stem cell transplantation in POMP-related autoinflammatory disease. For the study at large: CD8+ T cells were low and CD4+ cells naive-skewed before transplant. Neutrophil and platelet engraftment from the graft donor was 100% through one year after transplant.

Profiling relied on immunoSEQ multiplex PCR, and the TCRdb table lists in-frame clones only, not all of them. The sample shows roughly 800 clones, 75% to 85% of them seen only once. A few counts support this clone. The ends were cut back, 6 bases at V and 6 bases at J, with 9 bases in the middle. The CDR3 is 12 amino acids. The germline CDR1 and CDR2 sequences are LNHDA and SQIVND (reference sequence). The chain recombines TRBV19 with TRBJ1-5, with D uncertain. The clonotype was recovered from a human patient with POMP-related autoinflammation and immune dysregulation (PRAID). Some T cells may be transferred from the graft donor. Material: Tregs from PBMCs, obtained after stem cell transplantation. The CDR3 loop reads CASRLPGQPQHF. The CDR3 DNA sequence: TGTGCCAGTAGACTACCCGGTCAGCCCCAGCATTTT.